This T cell receptor beta chain stems from a study of OX40 agonist ivuxolimab in advanced cancers. This clone has only a few counts. Some clones are missing from TCRdb's copy, which holds only in-frame ones; the method was immunoSEQ multiplex PCR. The sample includes some 83,000 clones, roughly nine tenths of them seen just once. At cycle 4 day 1, cycle 7 day 1, and baseline, blood was sampled. The CDR3 is 12 amino acids. Germline V gene lookup returns CDR1 GTSNPN and CDR2 SVGIG (reference sequence). V was pared by 6 bases and J by 10 bases, with 16 bases between. Material: CD4+ or CD8+ T cells sorted from blood, obtained in a trial of the OX40 agonist ivuxolimab. The chain uses TRBV30 and TRBJ2-1; D call uncertain. The receptor's source is an adult with an advanced solid tumor such as melanoma, head and neck, liver or kidney cancer. The CDR3 DNA follows: TGTGCCTGCCAAGGCTATCGGATCGAGCAGTTCTTC. It translates to CACQGYRIEQFF.